These 8 T cell receptor beta chains originate from one sample sequenced in a study of blood T cells in healthy people across ages. PCR was performed a second time for roughly 7 to 11 cycles using a sample-barcoded 5' primer and a J-beta primer mix. TCRdb redid the calling of the 5' RACE reads with MiXCR, one entry per CDR3 protein. The sample yields roughly 2 million distinct CDR3 sequences, about 50% seen once. Material for sequencing was blood. The source is a woman aged 40 to 50 in good health.

The rearrangement links TRBV4-1 to TRBJ1-6; D is undetermined. Germline V CDR1 and CDR2: MGHRA, YSYEKL. The CDR3 length is 18 residues. Trimming took 4 bases from V and 0 from J, leaving 16 bases between them. Here the CDR3 reads CASSPLSERSSYNSPLHF. CDR3 DNA: TGCGCCAGCAGCCCGCTTTCGGAGAGGAGCTCCTATAATTCACCCCTCCACTTT.

The chain employs TRBV6-5 and TRBJ2-4; weak D call: TRBD1 (5 bases). Near its end, the DNA agrees better with TRBJ2-7, so the J call may be wrong. Germline assignment: CDR1 MNHEY and CDR2 SVGAGI. CDR3 length: 12 residues. In DNA form, the CDR3 reads TGTGCCAGCAACGACAGAGCCTACGAGCAGTACTTC. It yields the protein CASNDRAYEQYF.

V usage is TRBV6-1 and J usage is TRBJ2-5; TRBD1 matches at 7 bases. CDR1 is MNHNS, CDR2 SASEGT, per germline. Losses at the gene ends were 8 bases for V and 11 bases for J; bases not matched to a gene: 14. CDR3 length: 13 amino acids. CDR3 DNA sequence: TGTGCCAGCCGGGACAGAAGAGTGGGGGAGCAGTACTTC. Amino acid sequence: CASRDRRVGEQYF.

The chain couples TRBV13 to TRBJ2-1, with 7 bases lining up with TRBD2. Unmatched junction bases numbered 7, after V lost 5 bases and J lost 3 bases. The CDR3 has 15 residues. Germline V lookup: CDR1 PRHDT, CDR2 FYEKMQ (reference sequence). DNA of the CDR3: TGTGCCAGCAGCCCCCCCCGGGGGGACTACAATGAGCAGTTCTTC. It specifies CASSPPRGDYNEQFF.

The CDR3 nucleotides are TGCAGTGTCGCGAGCTCATACGTACCGGGTAAAACAGATACGCAGTATTTT. Its protein product is CSVASSYVPGKTDTQYF. The chain recombines TRBV20-1 with TRBJ2-3; D not resolved. The CDR3 spans 17 residues. V was clipped by 7 bases and J by 3 bases, with 26 bases between them. CDR1 is DFQATT, CDR2 SNEGSKA, per germline (reference sequence).

The gene calls are TRBV28 and TRBJ2-1; 7 nucleotides match TRBD1. The CDR3 runs to 15 residues. Germline V gives CDR1 MDHEN, CDR2 SYDVKM. The V segment lost 5 bases and the J segment 6 bases; nucleotides outside the gene matches: 10. CDR3 loop: CASSTLRTGSNEQFF. CDR3 DNA: TGTGCCAGCAGTACCCTTCGGACAGGTTCCAATGAGCAGTTCTTC.

A few counts support this clonotype. The V and J genes are TRBV28 and TRBJ2-7; 9 bases map to TRBD1. Germline V gene sequence: CDR1 MDHEN, CDR2 SYDVKM. Germline trimming cut 6 bases from V and 3 bases from J; bases unmatched to any gene: 6. CDR3 length: 14 amino acids. The CDR3, as DNA: TGTGCCAGCAGCCCGCTGGGACAGGGCTACGAGCAGTACTTC. It translates to CASSPLGQGYEQYF.

The J gene is TRBJ1-5, the V gene TRBV6-2 or TRBV6-3, with D unresolved. This CDR3 contains 14 residues. Trimming pared 0 bases from V and 7 bases from J, leaving 10 bases between. Germline lookup yields CDR1 MNHEY and CDR2 SVGEGT. CDR3 coding DNA: TGTGCCAGCAGTTACTCGATGCAAGTGCAGCCCCAGCATTTT. Translation gives CASSYSMQVQPQHF.